The sequence of this T cell receptor (beta chain) was determined in a study of T cell responses to AZD1222 COVID-19 vaccine. Study outcomes and limitations: Females outnumbered males among donors, who were mostly white British; clonal diversity was possibly underestimated. Every sample of the repertoires postdated the peak T cell response. Recipients of AZD1222 seropositive at baseline numbered only 5 to 7.

The CDR3 loop spans 13 amino acids. Trimming removed 6 bases from V and 5 bases from J; junction bases left unmatched: 3. CDR1 is SNHLY and CDR2 is FYNNEI in the germline V gene. Regarding this clone: The antigen is unknown.

Some clones are missing from TCRdb's copy, which holds only in-frame ones; the method was immunoSEQ multiplex PCR. The sample has over 150,000 clones; 87% are singletons. The sequencing used peripheral blood, collected on day 0 of AZD1222 vaccination. The chain employs TRBV2 and TRBJ2-1; 8 bases align to TRBD1. The sequence was collected from an adult in good health. The DNA of the CDR3 is TGTGCCAGCAGACTGACAGGGGACAATGAGCAGTTCTTC. The encoded protein is CASRLTGDNEQFF.